This T cell receptor (beta chain) originates from a study of CD8 T cells in Susac syndrome. Random-hexamer reverse transcription was applied to roughly 0.45 to 1 ug RNA. Amplification of TCR beta CDR3 across 54 Vbeta and 13 Jbeta was performed with immunoSEQ multiplex PCR. TCRdb called the immunoSEQ multiplex PCR reads again in MiXCR, with one record for every CDR3 protein. In the table there are about 280,000 distinct CDR3 sequences, 80% to 90% of which are singletons. The CDR3 consists of 15 residues. CDR1 is LNHDA and CDR2 is SQIVND in the germline V gene (reference sequence). Trimming stripped 7 bases from V and 4 bases from J, with 16 bases between. TCR beta sequencing covered blood CD8+ and CD4+ T cells. Relapsing-remitting disease, either stable or active, was present in the treatment-naive patients who were the multiple sclerosis controls. The TEMRA cells underwent FACS enrichment, while the CD8+ and CD4+ T cells underwent negative isolation.

This TCR was sampled from a human donor with multiple sclerosis. Sequencing input: CD8+ T cells from PBMCs. This chain connects TRBV19 to TRBJ2-2; D call uncertain. This CDR3 is CASTTIPQLTGELFF. The CDR3 DNA is TGTGCCAGTACCACGATTCCTCAGCTCACCGGGGAGCTGTTTTTT.